Shown below are 19 T cell receptor beta chains from a single sample sequenced in a study of T cell responses to AZD1222 COVID-19 vaccine. Data came from immunoSEQ multiplex PCR; TCRdb stores just in-frame clones and leaves some out. The sample holds about 84,000 clones; 80% to 90% are singletons and the top ten take around 10%. The specimen was peripheral blood, collected 28 days after the second AZD1222 dose. Receptors were obtained from an adult who received the AZD1222 COVID-19 vaccine.

J is TRBJ2-6 and V is TRBV5-1, with a tentative D call TRBD1 (5 bases). The CDR3 runs to 15 residues. Looked up from germline, CDR1 is SGHRS and CDR2 is YFSETQ. V lost 3 bases, J lost 2 bases, and 9 bases lay in between. In nucleotides, the CDR3 is TGCGCCAGCAGCTCACAGGTAACTGGGGCCAACGTCCTGACTTTC. As protein: CASSSQVTGANVLTF. Full variable domain (missing parts from reference TRBV5-1 and TRBJ2-6): KAGVTQTPRYLIKTRGQQVTLSCSPISGHRSVSWYQQTPGQGLQFLFEYFSETQRNKGNFPGRFSGRQFSNSRSEMNVSTLELGDSALYLCASSSQVTGANVLTFGAGSRLTVL.

The chain uses TRBV7-2 and TRBJ2-1; 12 nucleotides line up with TRBD2. This CDR3 is 16 amino acids long. V lost 5 bases and J lost 3; bases outside the gene matches: 5. Germline lookup yields CDR1 SGHTA and CDR2 FQGNSA. The CDR3 DNA follows: TGTGCCAGCAGCACTCAGACTAGCGGGGGCTACAATGAGCAGTTCTTC. It encodes CASSTQTSGGYNEQFF.

This clone is a singleton in its sample. The chain combines TRBV5-1 with TRBJ1-1; 7 nucleotides agree with TRBD1. The junction had 4 bases not matched to a gene; V was cut back by 0 bases and J by 5 bases. Germline loops: CDR1 SGHRS, CDR2 YFSETQ. The CDR3 contains 14 residues. CDR3 in DNA: TGCGCCAGCAGCTTGGCGGGACAGAGGACTGAAGCTTTCTTT. It encodes CASSLAGQRTEAFF.

This clone has just one count. J is TRBJ1-5 and V is TRBV7-2, with unresolved D. Trimming removed 0 bases at V and 3 bases at J, with 6 bases between. Germline CDR1 SGHTA, CDR2 FQGNSA. The CDR3 length is 14 residues. The CDR3 spells CASSLAKINQPQHF. DNA of the CDR3: TGTGCCAGCAGCTTAGCCAAAATCAATCAGCCCCAGCATTTT.

The chain carries TRBV5-4 and TRBJ1-6; 8 nucleotides align to TRBD1. Germline V gene data show CDR1 as SGHNT and CDR2 as YYREEE (reference sequence). This CDR3 spans 15 amino acids. Trimming took 4 bases from V and 3 from J; bases not matched to a gene: 3. The CDR3 nucleotides are TGTGCCAGCAGCGTCGGGACAGGCTATAATTCACCCCTCCACTTT. Its protein product is CASSVGTGYNSPLHF. Together with reference TRBV5-4 and TRBJ1-6, the CDR3 gives the full variable domain: ETGVTQSPTHLIKTRGQQVTLRCSSQSGHNTVSWYQQALGQGPQFIFQYYREEENGRGNFPPRFSGLQFPNYSSELNVNALELDDSALYLCASSVGTGYNSPLHFGNGTRLTVT.

This clone was observed once. V gene TRBV9 combines with J gene TRBJ1-6; TRBD1 might be the D (5 bases). V lost 3 bases and J 9 bases, leaving 13 bases between the germline ends. Germline loops: CDR1 SGDLS, CDR2 YYNGEE. This CDR3 comprises 14 residues. In DNA form, the CDR3 reads TGTGCCAGCAGCGAGAAAGGGGCGGGTTCACCCCTCCACTTT. Translated, it gives CASSEKGAGSPLHF.

The chain links TRBV18 to TRBJ2-5, with D unresolved. This CDR3 contains 13 residues. The germline gives CDR1 KGHSH, CDR2 LQKENI. The ends were cut back, 3 bases at V and 2 bases at J, with 7 bases in the middle. The chain's CDR3 is CASSPRVQETQYF. For the CDR3, the DNA is TGTGCCAGCTCACCTCGGGTACAAGAGACCCAGTACTTC.

The chain uses TRBV2 and TRBJ2-7; D remains ambiguous. Germline values: CDR1 SNHLY, CDR2 FYNNEI. The V and J ends lost 3 bases and 6 bases respectively, with 3 bases between them. The CDR3 extends over 10 amino acids. The CDR3 is CASSDGEQYF. The DNA of the CDR3 is TGTGCCAGCAGTGACGGCGAGCAGTACTTC.

The rearrangement links TRBV11-2 to TRBJ2-5; 15 bases fit TRBD2. CDR3 length: 18 residues. CDR1 is SGHAT, CDR2 FQNNGV, per germline. V dropped 5 bases and J dropped 4; count of bases not matched to a gene: 11. CDR3 sequence: CASSPGLAGGWVRETQYF. In nucleotides, the CDR3 is TGTGCCAGCAGCCCCGGACTAGCGGGAGGGTGGGTCCGAGAGACCCAGTACTTC.

The genes are TRBV7-2 and TRBJ1-2; the match to TRBD1 covers 7 bases. With V trimmed by 0 bases and J by 7 bases, 8 bases remained unmatched. CDR1 and CDR2 from the germline V gene are SGHTA and FQGNSA. CDR3 length: 15 amino acids. The CDR3 loop reads CASSLAGTERGGYTF. Written as DNA, the CDR3 is TGTGCCAGCAGCTTAGCCGGGACAGAGCGAGGTGGCTACACCTTC.

The chain has TRBV25-1 and TRBJ2-5; 10 bases match TRBD2. The ends lost 2 bases at V and 0 bases at J; junction bases unmatched: 3. The germline V gene has CDR1 MGHDK and CDR2 SYGVNS. CDR3 length: 16 amino acids. The CDR3 sequence is CASSETLAGNQETQYF. CDR3 nucleotides: TGTGCCAGCAGTGAAACACTAGCGGGAAACCAAGAGACCCAGTACTTC.

The genes are TRBV4-3 and TRBJ1-6, with D hard to call. CDR1 and CDR2 from the germline V gene are LGHNA and YSLEER. Trimming removed 0 bases at V and 10 bases at J, with 13 bases between. CDR3 length equals 15 residues. CDR3 region: CASSQDFSVRSPLHF. The CDR3 DNA reads TGCGCCAGCAGCCAAGATTTTAGCGTCCGCTCACCCCTCCACTTT.

V gene TRBV11-2 combines with J gene TRBJ2-2, with D tentatively TRBD1 (5 bases). Trimming took 0 bases from V and 6 from J, leaving 20 bases between them. Germline-derived CDR1 and CDR2 are SGHAT and FQNNGV. The CDR3 loop spans 18 amino acids. The CDR3 DNA reads TGTGCCAGCAGCTTAGATTTGTTCGGCAGGGTGAGCCCCGGGGAGCTGTTTTTT. This translates into CASSLDLFGRVSPGELFF.

This clone was counted only a few times. V usage is TRBV11-2 and J usage is TRBJ1-1; no clear D gene. This CDR3 has 15 residues. Germline CDR1 SGHAT, CDR2 FQNNGV. The ends were cut back, 5 bases at V and 1 base at J, with 14 bases in the middle. CDR3 protein: CASSPNDGRNTEAFF. DNA of the CDR3: TGTGCCAGCAGCCCCAATGATGGCAGGAACACTGAAGCTTTCTTT.

This chain uses TRBV9 with TRBJ1-1; D is ambiguous. The length of the CDR3 is 13 residues. Germline CDR1 SGDLS, CDR2 YYNGEE. Trimming pared 4 bases from V and 5 bases from J, leaving 12 bases between. The CDR3 coding sequence is TGTGCCAGCAGCCTCGACCTTGGGACTGAAGCTTTCTTT. Protein: CASSLDLGTEAFF.

This clone was seen a few times. The V and J genes are TRBV20-1 and TRBJ2-1; 10 bases agree with TRBD2. The J segment lost 12 bases and the V segment lost 3 bases, leaving 11 bases of the junction unmatched. Looked up from germline, CDR1 is DFQATT and CDR2 is SNEGSKA (reference sequence). This CDR3 has 14 residues. The CDR3 spells CSASTSGIFYGQFF. The DNA for the CDR3 is TGCAGTGCTAGTACTAGCGGGATTTTTTACGGGCAGTTCTTC.

The gene calls are TRBV12-3 or TRBV12-4 and TRBJ1-5; TRBD1 might be the D (5 bases). CDR3 length equals 13 residues. The germline V and J ends were trimmed by 3 bases and 4 bases, with 7 bases remaining between them. The DNA of the CDR3 is TGTGCCAGCAGTTTGGGGGAAAATCAGCCCCAGCATTTT. Its translation: CASSLGENQPQHF.

The V and J genes are TRBV4-3 and TRBJ1-2, with TRBD1 matching over 7 bases. V shed 0 bases, J shed 8 bases, and the junction held 9 bases outside the gene matches. CDR1 and CDR2 (germline): LGHNA, YSLEER. This CDR3 comprises 15 residues. CDR3 residues: CASSQEATGTTGYTF. The CDR3 DNA sequence: TGCGCCAGCAGCCAAGAAGCGACAGGGACAACGGGCTACACCTTC.

This clone turned up a few times. This CDR3 reads CASGLNTGGNTEAFF. The CDR3 coding sequence is TGTGCTAGTGGCCTTAACACAGGGGGGAACACTGAAGCTTTCTTT. The chain links TRBV12-5 to TRBJ1-1; 8 nucleotides align to TRBD1. Losses at the gene ends were 6 bases for V and 1 base for J; bases not matched to a gene: 7. The CDR3 length is 15 residues. Germline V gives CDR1 LGHNT, CDR2 FRNRAP. Complete variable domain (other parts from reference TRBV12-5 and TRBJ1-1): DARVTQTPRHKVTEMGQEVTMRCQPILGHNTVFWYRQTMMQGLELLAYFRNRAPLDDSGMPKDRFSAEMPDATLATLKIQPSEPRDSAVYFCASGLNTGGNTEAFFGQGTRLTVV.